Listed below are T cell receptor beta chains from one sample, sequenced in a study of T cells expressing NK-cell markers. No DNA is given; TCRdb re-called the 5' RACE reads and lists each CDR3 protein once. The sample spans a few hundred thousand distinct CDR3 sequences; the ten largest clones claim roughly 5.5%. The sample comprised blood T cells: a sorted CD56 or NKG2C T cell subset, CD4+ or CD8+ T cells, or bulk PBMC T cells (not recorded which). The receptor set was obtained from a man aged 18-69 years in good health. CDR3s include the opening cysteine and the closing phenylalanine or tryptophan.

J: TRBJ1-6; V: TRBV7-2; CDR3: CASSSRRQGGAPLHF
J: TRBJ2-2; V: TRBV30; CDR3: CAWNGGTSTGELFF
J: TRBJ1-2; V: TRBV7-2; CDR3: CASSLAAAAGYTF
J: TRBJ2-7; V: TRBV12-3/TRBV12-4; CDR3: CASSSEGWPYEQYF
J: TRBJ2-5; V: TRBV5-1; CDR3: CASSPRPGGLETQYF
J: TRBJ1-3; V: TRBV3-1; CDR3: CASSQVGDSSGNTIYF
J: TRBJ2-1; V: TRBV19; CDR3: CASRGRGGMNNEQFF
J: TRBJ2-3; V: TRBV10-3; CDR3: CAISDLAGGVDTQYF
J: TRBJ1-5; V: TRBV6-1; CDR3: CASSEHSRRRTYSNQPQHF
J: TRBJ2-4; V: TRBV28; CDR3: CASRAGGTLKNIQYF
J: TRBJ1-2; V: TRBV6-5; CDR3: CASSLNRAYYGYTF
J: TRBJ2-1; V: TRBV7-2; CDR3: CASSLRGTDTQFF
J: TRBJ2-7; V: TRBV7-6; CDR3: CASSPGRAGLSYEQYF
J: TRBJ2-3; V: TRBV6-1; CDR3: CASRGTITSTDTQYF
J: TRBJ1-4; V: TRBV3-1; CDR3: CASSQAAGGVWEKLFF
J: TRBJ2-7; V: TRBV5-1; CDR3: CASSPVDRISYEQYF
J: TRBJ2-1; V: TRBV3-1; CDR3: CASRDRGTNNEQFF
J: TRBJ2-1; V: TRBV6-1; CDR3: CASSEPGTSGSYNEQFF
J: TRBJ2-2; V: TRBV11-2; CDR3: CASSLGLQGANTGELFF
J: TRBJ2-1; V: TRBV3-1; CDR3: CASRVEGSGGAEQFF
J: TRBJ2-2; V: TRBV2; CDR3: CASKKDRAYTGELFF
J: TRBJ2-3; V: TRBV18; CDR3: CASSPRAGVDTQYF
J: TRBJ2-1; V: TRBV7-9; CDR3: CASSSGESYNEQFF
J: TRBJ2-1; V: TRBV6-5; CDR3: CASSYGTGSDEQFF
J: TRBJ1-6; V: TRBV7-9; CDR3: CASSLTSNNSPLHF
J: TRBJ2-7; V: TRBV5-6; CDR3: CASSFFDRIPHEQYF
J: TRBJ2-1; V: TRBV6-1; CDR3: CASSPRRFFEQFF
J: TRBJ2-5; V: TRBV19; CDR3: CASAGSQETQYF
J: TRBJ2-7; V: TRBV7-2; CDR3: CASSSAPSYHIAYEQYF
J: TRBJ2-3; V: TRBV7-7; CDR3: CASSPIWGSDTQYF
J: TRBJ1-1; V: TRBV14; CDR3: CASSQVRGSTEAFF
J: TRBJ1-4; V: TRBV5-4; CDR3: CASSLASGGKLFF
J: TRBJ2-2; V: TRBV7-9; CDR3: CASSSPRGTNTGELFF